The source of this T cell receptor (beta chain) is a study of graft-versus-host responses after intestinal transplantation. On the study more broadly: Tacrolimus plus steroids were given to all recipients for approximately 3 years, preceded by anti-thymocyte globulin induction.

Concerning this clone: Its antigen is undetermined.

Some clones are missing from TCRdb's copy, which holds only in-frame ones; the method was immunoSEQ multiplex PCR. There are 100,000 or so clones in the sample; about 94% occur only once, and roughly 0.17% lies in the top ten. This CDR3 has 14 residues. The germline V and J ends were trimmed by 5 bases and 8 bases, with 18 bases remaining between them. CDR1 PRHDT and CDR2 FYEKMQ come from the germline V gene (reference sequence). The receptor comes from a human donor who received an intestinal transplant. The sequences come from unstimulated CD4+ T cells sorted from spleen or lymph node cells, collected before intestinal transplant. The chain employs TRBV13 and TRBJ1-1; D is perhaps TRBD1 (6 bases). Written as DNA, the CDR3 is TGTGCCAGCAGCACCAGGGGAAGTAAGCGGGAAGCTTTCTTT. Amino acid sequence: CASSTRGSKREAFF.